The 22 T cell receptor beta chains below come from one sample, sequenced in a study of blood T cell repertoires in COVID-19. Using immunoSEQ multiplex PCR, the repertoire was profiled, and TCRdb retains in-frame clones only, with some absent. The sample has about 350,000 clones, roughly nine tenths seen once. The sequenced sample was peripheral blood. All receptors come from a woman aged 60-70 years with COVID-19, enrolled during active disease.

The CDR3 sequence is CSVGGTGQNLDTQYF. Written as DNA, the CDR3 is TGCAGCGTTGGGGGGACAGGGCAGAATCTAGATACGCAGTATTTT. The chain links TRBV29-1 to TRBJ2-3; 9 bases line up with TRBD1. Germline-derived CDR1 and CDR2 are SQVTM and ANQGSEA. V shed 4 bases, J shed 5 bases, and the junction held 10 bases outside the gene matches. The CDR3 runs to 15 residues.

The rearrangement joins TRBV7-9 to TRBJ1-2; TRBD1 might be the D (6 bases). This CDR3 is built from 16 residues. Germline V CDR1 and CDR2: SEHNR, FQNEAQ (reference sequence). V gave up 5 bases and J gave up 8 bases, with 24 bases separating them. The CDR3, as DNA: TGTGCCAGCAGCCTGTCCGGACAGACCCGGCAGCAGGGCTACACCTTC. Residues: CASSLSGQTRQQGYTF.

This sequence joins TRBV2 and TRBJ1-3; 10 bases match TRBD1. Germline V gene lookup returns CDR1 SNHLY and CDR2 FYNNEI. The CDR3 length is 14 residues. Trimming cost V 5 bases and J 8 bases; bases outside gene matches: 6. CDR3 residues: CASSSTGGGHTIYF. The CDR3 DNA reads TGTGCCAGCAGTTCGACAGGGGGCGGGCACACCATATATTTT.

This rearrangement joins TRBV11-1 to TRBJ2-5; D is unclear. The CDR3 contains 14 residues. V shed 2 bases and J shed 4 bases, with 11 bases lying between them. Germline values: CDR1 SGHAT, CDR2 FQDESV (reference sequence). The CDR3 loop is CASSLTLDGETQYF. As DNA, the CDR3 is TGTGCCAGCAGCTTAACCCTAGACGGAGAGACCCAGTACTTC.

The gene calls are TRBV28 and TRBJ1-2, with TRBD1 identical over 7 bases. CDR1 is MDHEN and CDR2 is SYDVKM in the germline V gene. CDR3 size: 12 residues. Trimming cost V 8 bases and J 2 bases; bases outside gene matches: 2. CDR3 nucleotides: TGTGCCAGCGGACAGGCCAACTATGGCTACACCTTC. It codes for CASGQANYGYTF.

This chain connects TRBV4-2 to TRBJ2-2; no clear D. Deletions cut 0 bases from V and 2 bases from J, with 10 bases between. The germline gives CDR1 LGHNA, CDR2 YNFKEQ. This CDR3 contains 16 residues. Here the CDR3 DNA reads TGTGCCAGCAGCCAAGATCTGGCAAGTAACACCGGGGAGCTGTTTTTT. The encoded protein is CASSQDLASNTGELFF.

The gene calls are TRBV19 and TRBJ1-2; D remains unclear. CDR3 length: 14 amino acids. The V and J ends lost 3 bases and 4 bases respectively, with 12 bases between them. Germline V gene lookup returns CDR1 LNHDA and CDR2 SQIVND (reference sequence). Here the CDR3 reads CASSIPGGFYGYTF. The CDR3 nucleotides read TGTGCCAGTAGTATCCCCGGAGGGTTCTATGGCTACACCTTC.

The V and J genes are TRBV20-1 and TRBJ2-1, with TRBD2 matching over 14 bases. Germline V CDR1 and CDR2: DFQATT, SNEGSKA (reference sequence). The V gene end was trimmed by 3 bases and the J gene end by 8 bases; junction bases not matched to a gene: 9. The CDR3 extends over 16 amino acids. The CDR3 loop reads CSASAGLAGGMHEQFF. In DNA, the CDR3 is TGCAGTGCTAGTGCTGGACTAGCGGGGGGAATGCATGAGCAGTTCTTC.

The chain employs TRBV9 and TRBJ2-7, with TRBD1 matching 11 bases. The CDR3 has 14 residues. V dropped 4 bases and J dropped 5; count of bases not matched to a gene: 5. Germline V gives CDR1 SGDLS, CDR2 YYNGEE. The CDR3 protein is CASSPRGQGDEQYF. In nucleotides, the CDR3 is TGTGCCAGCAGCCCGAGGGGACAGGGGGACGAGCAGTACTTC. Supplemented by reference TRBV9 and TRBJ2-7, the full variable domain reads DSGVTQTPKHLITATGQRVTLRCSPRSGDLSVYWYQQSLDQGLQFLIQYYNGEERAKGNILERFSAQQFPDLHSELNLSSLELGDSALYFCASSPRGQGDEQYFGPGTRLTVT.

The chain couples TRBV4-1 to TRBJ1-5; D gene ambiguous. CDR1 and CDR2 from the germline V gene are MGHRA and YSYEKL. Trimming shortened V by 1 base and J by 8 bases, and 12 bases separated the two germline ends. The CDR3 extends over 14 amino acids. CDR3 in amino acids: CASSQVSLVEPQHF. The CDR3 DNA follows: TGCGCCAGCAGCCAAGTTTCACTAGTTGAGCCCCAGCATTTT.

This rearrangement joins TRBV7-6 to TRBJ2-3, with D perhaps matching TRBD1 (5 bases). CDR1 and CDR2 from the germline V gene are SGHVS and FNYEAQ. Trimming cost V 1 base and J 1 base, with 9 bases left between them. CDR3 length equals 15 residues. In DNA form, the CDR3 reads TGTGCCAGCAGCTTAGACAGGTGGGGCACAGATACGCAGTATTTT. It encodes CASSLDRWGTDTQYF.

The rearrangement joins TRBV7-9 to TRBJ1-4, with D uncertain. CDR3 length: 13 amino acids. Trimming left V 5 bases short and J 8 bases short, with 12 bases between. Looked up from germline, CDR1 is SEHNR and CDR2 is FQNEAQ (reference sequence). The CDR3 coding sequence is TGTGCCAGCAGCCAAAGGACTGGCGAAAAACTGTTTTTT. Translating it yields CASSQRTGEKLFF.

This clone was detected only once. The V gene is TRBV7-9, the J gene TRBJ1-1; tentative D call: TRBD1 (6 bases). CDR3 length: 15 amino acids. The germline V gene encodes CDR1 SEHNR and CDR2 FQNEAQ (reference sequence). Deletions cut 3 bases from V and 4 bases from J, with 15 bases between. The CDR3 protein is CASSFPTGSITEAFF. The CDR3 nucleotides are TGTGCCAGCAGCTTTCCTACAGGGAGTATCACTGAAGCTTTCTTT.

The gene calls are TRBV7-2 and TRBJ2-5, with a tentative D call TRBD1 (5 bases). V lost 3 bases, J lost 4 bases, and 24 bases lay in between. The CDR3 consists of 18 residues. Germline-derived CDR1 and CDR2 are SGHTA and FQGNSA. The CDR3 sequence: CASSFQGPPSRDIETQYF. The CDR3 DNA reads TGTGCCAGCAGCTTTCAGGGTCCCCCTTCTCGAGACATAGAGACCCAGTACTTC.

The rearrangement joins TRBV6-5 to TRBJ2-3, with 11 bases matching TRBD2. With V trimmed by 4 bases and J by 6 bases, 6 bases remained unmatched. From germline, CDR1 is MNHEY and CDR2 SVGAGI. The CDR3 is 15 amino acids. The CDR3 reads CASSLTSGDRDTQYF. The CDR3 coding sequence is TGTGCCAGCAGTTTGACTAGCGGGGATCGGGATACGCAGTATTTT.

This clone appeared a few times. The chain is built from TRBV11-3 and TRBJ1-5; perhaps TRBD1 as D (5 bases). The CDR3 sequence is 15 residues long. Per the germline V gene, CDR1 is SGHNT and CDR2 is YENEEA. V was trimmed by 4 bases and J by 7 bases, leaving 17 bases between them. The CDR3 loop reads CASSCGHGGRQPQHF. The CDR3 DNA sequence: TGTGCCAGCAGCTGCGGACATGGTGGCAGGCAGCCCCAGCATTTT.

The rearrangement links TRBV9 to TRBJ2-1, with 10 bases aligning to TRBD1. With V trimmed by 3 bases and J by 8 bases, 8 bases remained unmatched. CDR1 is SGDLS and CDR2 is YYNGEE in the germline V gene. This CDR3 contains 15 residues. The CDR3 DNA sequence: TGTGCCAGCAGCGCGTCCGGGACAGGGGCTCATGAGCAGTTCTTC. Translated: CASSASGTGAHEQFF.

This clone was found a few times. This chain links TRBV6-2 or TRBV6-3 with TRBJ1-1; 7 bases line up with TRBD1. V lost 5 bases and J lost 4; bases outside the gene matches: 4. Germline V lookup: CDR1 MNHEY, CDR2 SVGEGT. The CDR3 loop spans 13 amino acids. The CDR3 spells CASSLTGSTEAFF. The CDR3 DNA sequence: TGTGCCAGCAGTCTGACAGGGAGCACTGAAGCTTTCTTT.

V usage is TRBV29-1 and J usage is TRBJ2-3, with TRBD2 matching 7 bases. CDR3 length: 13 residues. With V trimmed by 6 bases and J by 0 bases, 3 bases remained unmatched. Germline CDR1 reads SQVTM; CDR2 reads ANQGSEA. Written as DNA, the CDR3 is TGCAGCGTGTGGGGGGGGAGCACAGATACGCAGTATTTT. Amino acids: CSVWGGSTDTQYF.

V is TRBV10-1 and J is TRBJ2-5; D ambiguous. The germline CDR1 and CDR2 sequences are WNHNN and SYGVQD (reference sequence). The CDR3 consists of 12 residues. The V and J ends lost 7 bases and 1 base respectively, with 7 bases between them. The CDR3 loop is CASTQFQETQYF. The CDR3 DNA is TGCGCCAGCACCCAGTTCCAAGAGACCCAGTACTTC.

This chain links TRBV29-1 with TRBJ2-5; TRBD1 agrees at 7 bases. The CDR3 totals 12 residues. J lost 5 bases, V lost 6 bases, and 6 bases had no gene match. CDR1 and CDR2 from the germline V gene are SQVTM and ANQGSEA. CDR3 residues: CSVDRVGETQYF. The CDR3 DNA reads as TGCAGCGTCGACAGGGTTGGGGAGACCCAGTACTTC.

CDR3 amino acids: CASSPPIPLGAATNEKLFF. The CDR3 bases are TGTGCCAGCTCACCACCGATCCCCCTGGGGGCAGCAACTAATGAAAAACTGTTTTTT. The rearrangement joins TRBV18 to TRBJ1-4; tentative D call: TRBD1 (6 bases). V was shortened by 0 bases and J by 0 bases, with 17 bases between the two germline ends. The V gene's germline CDR1 is KGHSH and CDR2 LQKENI. This CDR3 is built from 19 residues.